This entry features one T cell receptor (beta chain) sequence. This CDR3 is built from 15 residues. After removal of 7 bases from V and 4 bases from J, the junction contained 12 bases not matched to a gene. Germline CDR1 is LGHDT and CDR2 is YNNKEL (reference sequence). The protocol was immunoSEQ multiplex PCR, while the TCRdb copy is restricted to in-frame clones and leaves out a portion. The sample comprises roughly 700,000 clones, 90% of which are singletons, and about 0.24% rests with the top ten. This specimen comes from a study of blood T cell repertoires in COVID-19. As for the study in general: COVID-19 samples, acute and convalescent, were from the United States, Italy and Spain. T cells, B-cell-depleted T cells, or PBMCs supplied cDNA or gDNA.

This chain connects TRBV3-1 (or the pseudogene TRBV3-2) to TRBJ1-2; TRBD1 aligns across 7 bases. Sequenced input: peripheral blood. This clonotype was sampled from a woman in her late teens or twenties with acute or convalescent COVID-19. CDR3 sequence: CASTQSGTVFYGYTF. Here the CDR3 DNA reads TGTGCCAGCACACAATCCGGGACAGTTTTCTATGGCTACACCTTC.